This T cell receptor (beta chain) was sequenced in a study of blood T cells in healthy people across ages. General observations from the study: In long-lived donors, naive CD4+ cell counts and diversity exceeded those of aged donors.

Next came a second PCR, run for about 7 to 12 cycles, which used a sample-barcoded 5' primer along with a J-beta primer mix. Researchers report that a template-switch adaptor with 12 random nucleotides tagged each cDNA molecule. MiXCR, applied by TCRdb to the 5' RACE reads, yields one record per CDR3 protein. The sample shows 800,000 to 900,000 distinct CDR3 sequences, about 59% of them seen only once. Concerning this clonotype: Its antigen is undetermined.

Deletions cut 2 bases from V and 11 bases from J, with 12 bases between. The CDR3 contains 12 residues. Germline assignment: CDR1 ENHRY and CDR2 SYGVKD. The chain has TRBV10-3 and TRBJ2-5; D not resolved. Sequencing was done on a sample of blood. The receptor's source is a man aged 25 to 45 in good health. The CDR3: CAISEVQTGQYF. The CDR3, as DNA: TGTGCCATCAGTGAGGTGCAGACTGGGCAGTACTTC.